This T cell receptor gamma chain derives from a study of gamma-delta chains in newborns, infants, children (dated 2019 in TCRdb). A note on the overall study: In the study title, it is stated that polyclonal expansion of innate gammadelta T cells is driven by microbial exposure immediately after birth. Right after human newborns were born, the researchers looked at the way microbial exposure shaped their populations of innate gammadelta T cells.

CDR1 and CDR2 are read off the germline V gene (reference sequence) as GITISATS and ISYDGTV. Inclusive of the bounding cysteine and phenylalanine, the CDR3 is 15 residues long. The CDR3 DNA has 45 bases and is translated from base 1. Remarks on this clone: What antigen it recognizes has not been identified. Per-base qualities were not stored, and no clone one base away is much larger. The same CDR3 also results from other DNA sequences found in this sample.

For sequencing, an Illumina MiSeq was employed. In TCRdb, clones were called once more from the public reads by CATT, and rows of identical DNA were later combined. The sample yields 550 to 600 gamma-chain clones; approximately 40% were counted once. The leading ten clones occupy 30% of the sample. The V gene is given as TRGV9, and no J gene call is available. The sequence came from a child who was a newborn, infant or young child, either healthy, febrile or measles-vaccinated (not recorded which). Input material: blood. This receptor has the CDR3 CALWEQELGKKIKVF. The sequenced DNA is TGTGCCCTGTGGGAGCAAGAGTTGGGCAAAAAAATCAAGGTATTC.